These 32 T cell receptor beta chains came from one sample sequenced in a study of shared clonotypes between healthy human individuals. The repertoire was sequenced with immunoSEQ multiplex PCR; TCRdb's copy has only in-frame clones and lacks some. The sample records more than 400,000 clones, 90% to 97% being singletons. Sequencing was performed on naive CD4+ T cells sorted from blood. Subset indicated: CD45RA+ positively selected. The receptors originated from a woman in her 30s in good health.

The chain is built from TRBV11-2 and TRBJ1-1; 7 bases match TRBD1. CDR1 is SGHAT and CDR2 is FQNNGV in the germline V gene. Trimming removed 10 bases from V and 6 bases from J; junction bases left unmatched: 11. CDR3 size: 13 residues. CDR3 loop: CATERTQGAEAFF. The CDR3 DNA is TGTGCCACCGAGAGGACCCAGGGGGCTGAAGCTTTCTTT.

This chain joins TRBV7-9 and TRBJ2-1, with 11 bases matching TRBD2. Losses at the gene ends were 9 bases for V and 8 bases for J; bases not matched to a gene: 9. This CDR3 has 14 residues. Germline loops: CDR1 SEHNR, CDR2 FQNEAQ (reference sequence). The CDR3 DNA is TGTGCCAGTTTTACTAGCGGGAGAGTACATGAGCAGTTCTTC. Translated, it gives CASFTSGRVHEQFF.

The chain recombines TRBV27 with TRBJ2-7; 8 bases align to TRBD2. V lost 8 bases, J lost 9 bases, and 18 bases stayed unmatched. This CDR3 has 15 residues. Looked up from germline, CDR1 is MNHEY and CDR2 is SMNVEV (reference sequence). Written as DNA, the CDR3 is TGTGCCAGCCCGTTTACCTTAATAGCGGGAACGGTGCAGTACTTC. Translating gives CASPFTLIAGTVQYF.

The chain couples TRBV4-2 to TRBJ2-2, with TRBD1 matching over 7 bases. The V gene's germline CDR1 is LGHNA and CDR2 YNFKEQ. J lost 7 bases, V lost 5 bases, and 13 bases had no gene match. The CDR3 runs to 16 residues. The CDR3 DNA reads as TGTGCCAGCAGCTCGATGGGACAGCTGATCAGCGGGGAGCTGTTTTTT. It encodes CASSSMGQLISGELFF.

The rearrangement uses TRBV4-1 and TRBJ1-2; TRBD1 aligns across 7 bases. In germline, CDR1 is MGHRA, CDR2 YSYEKL. This CDR3 has 15 residues. Trimming at V came to 3 bases and at J to 2 bases, leaving 6 bases not matched to a gene. The CDR3 spells CASSQTRGQNYGYTF. CDR3 DNA: TGCGCCAGCAGCCAGACGAGGGGACAGAACTATGGCTACACCTTC.

This clone was counted once. The V gene is TRBV5-3, the J gene TRBJ2-7; D remains ambiguous. TRBV5-3 is an ORF, and what it does is uncertain. This CDR3 is 14 amino acids long. The germline V and J ends were trimmed by 1 base and 3 bases, with 11 bases remaining between them. The CDR3 reads CARSLLPGIYEQYF. In DNA form, the CDR3 reads TGTGCCAGAAGCTTGTTGCCAGGTATCTACGAGCAGTACTTC.

The chain joins TRBV7-9 to TRBJ1-3; the D is unclear. The CDR3 consists of 14 residues. Germline assignment: CDR1 SEHNR and CDR2 FQNEAQ (reference sequence). Trimming pared 3 bases from V and 0 bases from J, leaving 6 bases between. CDR3 protein: CASSLKISGNTIYF. For the CDR3, the DNA is TGTGCCAGCAGCTTGAAGATCTCTGGAAACACCATATATTTT. The full variable domain, rest sourced from reference TRBV7-9 and TRBJ1-3, is DTGVSQNPRHKITKRGQNVTFRCDPISEHNRLYWYRQTLGQGPEFLTYFQNEAQLEKSRLLSDRFSAERPKGSFSTLEIQRTEQGDSAMYLCASSLKISGNTIYFGEGSWLTVV.

The chain carries TRBV28 and TRBJ2-2; TRBD1 matches 8 bases. The CDR3 loop spans 16 amino acids. Per germline, CDR1 MDHEN and CDR2 SYDVKM. V shed 5 bases, J shed 0 bases, and the junction held 5 bases outside the gene matches. The CDR3 DNA sequence: TGTGCCAGCAGTCTCGGACAGGGAGCGAACACCGGGGAGCTGTTTTTT. It encodes CASSLGQGANTGELFF.

The V gene is TRBV10-3, the J gene TRBJ2-2; 12 positions agree with TRBD2. This CDR3 region has 15 residues. Germline values: CDR1 ENHRY, CDR2 SYGVKD. Germline trimming cut 4 bases from V and 5 bases from J; bases unmatched to any gene: 2. The CDR3 here is CAISGLAGETGELFF. The CDR3 DNA reads TGTGCCATCAGTGGACTAGCGGGAGAGACCGGGGAGCTGTTTTTT.

The V call is TRBV2, the J call TRBJ1-5; D is unclear. From germline, CDR1 is SNHLY and CDR2 FYNNEI. V lost 4 bases to trimming and J lost 7 bases, with 8 bases between them. CDR3 length equals 12 residues. The CDR3 sequence: CASSARGQPQHF. The CDR3 DNA follows: TGTGCCAGCAGTGCCAGAGGACAGCCCCAGCATTTT.

The genes are TRBV10-1 and TRBJ1-3, with D uncertain. Germline V gene lookup returns CDR1 WNHNN and CDR2 SYGVQD (reference sequence). V dropped 0 bases and J dropped 0 bases, with 9 bases sitting between them. This CDR3 has 16 residues. This chain's CDR3 is CASSESYPGSGNTIYF. Here the CDR3 DNA reads TGCGCCAGCAGTGAGTCGTACCCAGGCTCTGGAAACACCATATATTTT.

The chain is built from TRBV28 and TRBJ2-3, with TRBD2 matching over 7 bases. Germline V gene sequence: CDR1 MDHEN, CDR2 SYDVKM. The V and J ends lost 2 bases and 1 base, in that order; junction bases with no gene match: 3. The CDR3 is 15 residues long. CDR3 sequence reads: CASSLAGEGTDTQYF. The CDR3 DNA is TGTGCCAGCAGTTTAGCGGGAGAGGGCACAGATACGCAGTATTTT.

This chain uses TRBV4-1 with TRBJ1-1; D not certain. This CDR3 contains 15 residues. Germline values: CDR1 MGHRA, CDR2 YSYEKL. V was trimmed by 4 bases and J by 4 bases, leaving 16 bases between them. DNA of the CDR3: TGCGCCAGCAGCCGCATGATTAACAAGGCCACTGAAGCTTTCTTT. It yields the protein CASSRMINKATEAFF.

The V and J genes are TRBV4-1 and TRBJ1-4; D might be TRBD1 (5 bases). This CDR3 region has 14 residues. Per the germline V gene, CDR1 is MGHRA and CDR2 is YSYEKL. V lost 4 bases and J 5 bases, leaving 11 bases between the germline ends. This chain's CDR3 is CASSRRQLNEKLFF. The CDR3 region has the DNA TGCGCCAGCAGCCGGCGACAGCTGAATGAAAAACTGTTTTTT.

Concerning this clone: This specimen includes other DNA sequences encoding the same CDR3. This chain joins TRBV28 and TRBJ1-4; D may be TRBD1 (5 bases). CDR3 length: 16 amino acids. Germline-derived CDR1 and CDR2 are MDHEN and SYDVKM. V dropped 3 bases and J dropped 0 bases, with 11 bases sitting between them. The CDR3 sequence: CASSFDSGATNEKLFF. Written as DNA, the CDR3 is TGTGCCAGCAGTTTTGACAGTGGGGCAACTAATGAAAAACTGTTTTTT.

The rearrangement links TRBV27 to TRBJ2-1, with 11 bases that match TRBD2. Germline trimming cut 6 bases from V and 7 bases from J; bases unmatched to any gene: 17. The V gene's germline CDR1 is MNHEY and CDR2 SMNVEV (reference sequence). The CDR3 has 18 amino acids. CDR3 sequence reads: CASRSYLSIAGGSNEQFF. The CDR3 coding sequence is TGTGCCAGCAGGTCCTATCTGTCTATAGCGGGAGGGTCGAATGAGCAGTTCTTC.

The V and J genes are TRBV7-9 and TRBJ2-7; 11 nucleotides line up with TRBD2. The J segment lost 5 bases and the V segment lost 5 bases, leaving 8 bases of the junction unmatched. From germline, CDR1 is SEHNR and CDR2 FQNEAQ (reference sequence). The CDR3 consists of 15 residues. CDR3 bases: TGTGCCAGCAGCCAAGATAGCGGGAGGGTTGACGAGCAGTACTTC. It specifies CASSQDSGRVDEQYF.

For this clone: The sample holds other DNA sequences that translate to the same CDR3. This CDR3 is CASSLVSGTSPYEQYF. The DNA for the CDR3 is TGCGCCAGCAGCTTGGTTAGCGGGACTAGTCCCTACGAGCAGTACTTC. The chain is built from TRBV5-1 and TRBJ2-7, with 8 positions matching TRBD2. The germline V gene has CDR1 SGHRS and CDR2 YFSETQ. Trimming removed 0 bases from V and 2 bases from J; junction bases left unmatched: 7. The CDR3 extends over 16 amino acids. The complete variable domain, with remaining parts taken from reference TRBV5-1 and TRBJ2-7, reads KAGVTQTPRYLIKTRGQQVTLSCSPISGHRSVSWYQQTPGQGLQFLFEYFSETQRNKGNFPGRFSGRQFSNSRSEMNVSTLELGDSALYLCASSLVSGTSPYEQYFGPGTRLTVT.

This chain connects TRBV10-1 to TRBJ1-1, with a weak D call TRBD1 (5 bases). Trimming took off 6 bases at V and 3 bases at J, with 17 bases between the two ends. The CDR3 runs to 15 residues. Germline V CDR1 and CDR2: WNHNN, SYGVQD (reference sequence). CDR3 bases: TGCGCCAGCAGCGGCGGGGCCCAGAGGGACACTGAAGCTTTCTTT. This sequence encodes CASSGGAQRDTEAFF.

The chain is built from TRBV5-4 and TRBJ2-7; 7 nucleotides line up with TRBD1. V was pared by 0 bases and J by 3 bases, with 6 bases of the junction left unmatched. The CDR3 sequence is 15 residues long. The germline CDR1 and CDR2 sequences are SGHNT and YYREEE (reference sequence). The CDR3: CASSLGQGDYYEQYF. DNA for the CDR3: TGTGCCAGCAGCTTGGGACAGGGAGATTACTACGAGCAGTACTTC.

Here the CDR3 reads CSARGRDEKLFF. The CDR3 DNA follows: TGCAGCGCAAGGGGGCGCGACGAAAAACTGTTTTTT. V gene TRBV29-1 combines with J gene TRBJ1-4; 7 bases are shared with TRBD1. The V segment lost 7 bases and the J segment 8 bases; nucleotides outside the gene matches: 7. CDR1 SQVTM and CDR2 ANQGSEA come from the germline V gene. This CDR3 comprises 12 residues.

This clone is a singleton in its sample. This chain links TRBV7-8 with TRBJ2-7; 9 bases match TRBD2. With 0 bases clipped from V and 7 bases from J, the junction kept 13 bases outside the gene matches. Germline values: CDR1 SGHVS, CDR2 FQNEAQ. This CDR3 region has 17 residues. The CDR3 sequence is CASSLAAVAGGPREQYF. CDR3 sequence (DNA): TGTGCCAGCAGCTTAGCGGCCGTGGCGGGAGGGCCGAGAGAGCAGTACTTC.

The V and J genes are TRBV5-1 and TRBJ2-1; D gene unclear. The germline V and J ends were trimmed by 4 bases and 8 bases, with 13 bases remaining between them. CDR3 size: 13 residues. Germline V lookup: CDR1 SGHRS, CDR2 YFSETQ. For the CDR3, the DNA is TGCGCCAGCAGCGACCCGGTCCTAGATGAGCAGTTCTTC. Translating it yields CASSDPVLDEQFF.

The chain uses TRBV10-3 and TRBJ2-7; TRBD2 might be the D (7 bases). Germline loops: CDR1 ENHRY, CDR2 SYGVKD. Trimming pared 4 bases from V and 2 bases from J, leaving 12 bases between. There are 14 residues in the CDR3. This CDR3 reads CAISGGGGPYEQYF. The CDR3 nucleotides read TGTGCCATCAGTGGAGGGGGGGGCCCCTACGAGCAGTACTTC.

The genes are TRBV28 and TRBJ2-5, with TRBD2 as a possible D gene (6 bases). The J call may be wrong; the DNA end is better matched by TRBJ2-7. The CDR3 loop spans 13 amino acids. CDR1 is MDHEN and CDR2 is SYDVKM in the germline V gene. The CDR3 loop reads CASRLAGTYEQYF. The CDR3 DNA is TGTGCCAGCAGGCTTGCGGGGACCTACGAGCAGTACTTC.

This chain connects TRBV2 to TRBJ2-7, with 9 bases fitting TRBD1. Trimming removed 2 bases from V and 0 bases from J; junction bases left unmatched: 5. The germline gives CDR1 SNHLY, CDR2 FYNNEI. The CDR3 sequence is 16 residues long. CDR3 DNA sequence: TGTGCCAGCAGTGAACAGGGGACAGGGAGCTCCTACGAGCAGTACTTC. Amino acids: CASSEQGTGSSYEQYF.

The V call is TRBV5-1, the J call TRBJ2-1; no firm D call. V was clipped by 2 bases and J by 5 bases, with 17 bases between them. Per germline, CDR1 SGHRS and CDR2 YFSETQ. The CDR3 runs 16 residues. DNA for the CDR3: TGCGCCAGCAGCTTCTTGACGCGCCTCGTCAACAATGAGCAGTTCTTC. This translates into CASSFLTRLVNNEQFF.

V usage is TRBV20-1 and J usage is TRBJ1-2; no firm D call. Per germline, CDR1 DFQATT and CDR2 SNEGSKA (reference sequence). The CDR3 sequence is 11 residues long. V gave up 3 bases and J gave up 7 bases, with 9 bases separating them. The CDR3 region has the DNA TGCAGTGCTAGGCACGACTTTGGCTACACCTTC. Protein sequence: CSARHDFGYTF.

J is TRBJ1-5 and V is TRBV7-2; tentative D call: TRBD1 (6 bases). The germline CDR1 and CDR2 sequences are SGHTA and FQGNSA. Trimming cost V 0 bases and J 10 bases, with 13 bases left between them. There are 14 residues in the CDR3. CDR3 in DNA: TGTGCCAGCAGCTTAGCGGGGGGGGCGGACCCCCAGCATTTT. It is translated as CASSLAGGADPQHF. Full variable domain (missing parts from reference TRBV7-2 and TRBJ1-5): GAGVSQSPSNKVTEKGKDVELRCDPISGHTALYWYRQSLGQGLEFLIYFQGNSAPDKSGLPSDRFSAERTGGSVSTLTIQRTQQEDSAVYLCASSLAGGADPQHFGDGTRLSIL.

The genes are TRBV13 and TRBJ1-1; TRBD1 matches 8 bases. CDR1 is PRHDT and CDR2 is FYEKMQ in the germline V gene (reference sequence). CDR3 length equals 15 residues. Trimming cost V 5 bases and J 6 bases; bases outside gene matches: 11. In DNA, the CDR3 is TGTGCCAGCAGCCACGGGACAGGCCGACGTGCTGAAGCTTTCTTT. It specifies CASSHGTGRRAEAFF.

The chain couples TRBV15 to TRBJ1-2; D is unresolved. Germline V gives CDR1 LNHNV, CDR2 YYDKDF (reference sequence). Trimming pared 0 bases from V and 3 bases from J, leaving 5 bases between. CDR3 size: 13 residues. CDR3 coding DNA: TGTGCCACCAGCAGAGATATCGACTATGGCTACACCTTC. Its protein is CATSRDIDYGYTF. Based on the CDR3 plus reference TRBV15 and TRBJ1-2, the full variable domain is DAMVIQNPRYQVTQFGKPVTLSCSQTLNHNVMYWYQQKSSQAPKLLFHYYDKDFNNEADTPDNFQSRRPNTSFCFLDIRSPGLGDTAMYLCATSRDIDYGYTFGSGTRLTVV.

This clone has just one count. The genes are TRBV7-9 and TRBJ2-7, with 8 bases lining up with TRBD1. J gave up 5 bases and V 2 bases, and 2 bases lay outside the gene matches. The germline gives CDR1 SEHNR, CDR2 FQNEAQ (reference sequence). The length of the CDR3 is 13 residues. This CDR3 is CASSLSGGDEQYF. In DNA, the CDR3 is TGTGCCAGCAGCTTATCAGGGGGCGACGAGCAGTACTTC.